The sequence of this T cell receptor beta chain was determined in a study of T cells in Graves' hyperthyroidism and ophthalmopathy. At least ten counts were recorded for this clonotype. TCR beta CDR3 regions were amplified from RNA. HTBI primers were employed in a first-round RT-PCR of the TCR CDR3. TCRdb independently ran MiXCR on the multiplex PCR reads; one entry per CDR3 protein. The sample holds hundreds of thousands of distinct CDR3 sequences, 13% to 15% seen once. Trimming took 0 bases from V and 6 from J, leaving 13 bases between them. Per the germline V gene, CDR1 is MGHRA and CDR2 is YSYEKL. The CDR3 contains 15 residues.

The source is a woman aged 40 to 50 with Graves' hyperthyroidism. Sequenced: blood. The J gene is TRBJ2-3, the V gene TRBV4-1; D gene ambiguous. The CDR3 loop reads CASSQDRATLDTQYF. CDR3 DNA sequence: TGCGCCAGCAGCCAAGATAGGGCCACACTGGATACGCAGTATTTT.